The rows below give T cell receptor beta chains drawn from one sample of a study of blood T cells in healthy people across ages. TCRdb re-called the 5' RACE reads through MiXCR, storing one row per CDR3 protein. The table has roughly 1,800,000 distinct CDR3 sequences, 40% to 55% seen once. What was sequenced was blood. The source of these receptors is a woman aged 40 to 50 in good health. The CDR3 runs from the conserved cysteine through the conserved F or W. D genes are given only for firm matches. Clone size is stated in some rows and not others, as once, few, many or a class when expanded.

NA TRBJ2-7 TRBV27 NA TGTGCCAGCAATAAGGGGGGTCAAGGGGAGCAGTACTTC CASNKGGQGEQYF
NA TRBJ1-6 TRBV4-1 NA TGCGCCAGCAGCCCGCCCGGCGGGTATAATTCACCCCTCCACTTT CASSPPGGYNSPLHF
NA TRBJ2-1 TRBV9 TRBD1 TGTGCCAGCAGCGTAGACCCTGGGACAGGATTCTACAATGAGCAGTTCTTC CASSVDPGTGFYNEQFF
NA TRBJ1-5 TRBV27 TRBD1 TGTGCCAGCAGTTCGGGACAGGGGGGGGATCAGCCCCAGCATTTT CASSSGQGGDQPQHF
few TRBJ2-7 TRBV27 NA TGTGCCAGCAGTGACAGCCCCCTCAAGCAGTACTTC CASSDSPLKQYF
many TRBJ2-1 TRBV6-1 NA TGTGCCAGCAGTGAAGCCCTAAACGGACCCTACAATGAGCAGTTCTTC CASSEALNGPYNEQFF
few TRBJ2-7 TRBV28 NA TGTGCCAGCAGTGCCGTCTTGGGCGGGGAGTACTTC CASSAVLGGEYF
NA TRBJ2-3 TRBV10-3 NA TGTGCCATCAGTGAGTGGGGTGAGGCCACAGATACGCAGTATTTT CAISEWGEATDTQYF
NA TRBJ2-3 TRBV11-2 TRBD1 TGTGCCAGCATACTAACAGGGGCCCCCACAGATACGCAGTATTTT CASILTGAPTDTQYF
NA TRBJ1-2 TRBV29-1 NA TGCAGCGTCCGTGGGGGGGCCTATGGCTACACCTTC CSVRGGAYGYTF